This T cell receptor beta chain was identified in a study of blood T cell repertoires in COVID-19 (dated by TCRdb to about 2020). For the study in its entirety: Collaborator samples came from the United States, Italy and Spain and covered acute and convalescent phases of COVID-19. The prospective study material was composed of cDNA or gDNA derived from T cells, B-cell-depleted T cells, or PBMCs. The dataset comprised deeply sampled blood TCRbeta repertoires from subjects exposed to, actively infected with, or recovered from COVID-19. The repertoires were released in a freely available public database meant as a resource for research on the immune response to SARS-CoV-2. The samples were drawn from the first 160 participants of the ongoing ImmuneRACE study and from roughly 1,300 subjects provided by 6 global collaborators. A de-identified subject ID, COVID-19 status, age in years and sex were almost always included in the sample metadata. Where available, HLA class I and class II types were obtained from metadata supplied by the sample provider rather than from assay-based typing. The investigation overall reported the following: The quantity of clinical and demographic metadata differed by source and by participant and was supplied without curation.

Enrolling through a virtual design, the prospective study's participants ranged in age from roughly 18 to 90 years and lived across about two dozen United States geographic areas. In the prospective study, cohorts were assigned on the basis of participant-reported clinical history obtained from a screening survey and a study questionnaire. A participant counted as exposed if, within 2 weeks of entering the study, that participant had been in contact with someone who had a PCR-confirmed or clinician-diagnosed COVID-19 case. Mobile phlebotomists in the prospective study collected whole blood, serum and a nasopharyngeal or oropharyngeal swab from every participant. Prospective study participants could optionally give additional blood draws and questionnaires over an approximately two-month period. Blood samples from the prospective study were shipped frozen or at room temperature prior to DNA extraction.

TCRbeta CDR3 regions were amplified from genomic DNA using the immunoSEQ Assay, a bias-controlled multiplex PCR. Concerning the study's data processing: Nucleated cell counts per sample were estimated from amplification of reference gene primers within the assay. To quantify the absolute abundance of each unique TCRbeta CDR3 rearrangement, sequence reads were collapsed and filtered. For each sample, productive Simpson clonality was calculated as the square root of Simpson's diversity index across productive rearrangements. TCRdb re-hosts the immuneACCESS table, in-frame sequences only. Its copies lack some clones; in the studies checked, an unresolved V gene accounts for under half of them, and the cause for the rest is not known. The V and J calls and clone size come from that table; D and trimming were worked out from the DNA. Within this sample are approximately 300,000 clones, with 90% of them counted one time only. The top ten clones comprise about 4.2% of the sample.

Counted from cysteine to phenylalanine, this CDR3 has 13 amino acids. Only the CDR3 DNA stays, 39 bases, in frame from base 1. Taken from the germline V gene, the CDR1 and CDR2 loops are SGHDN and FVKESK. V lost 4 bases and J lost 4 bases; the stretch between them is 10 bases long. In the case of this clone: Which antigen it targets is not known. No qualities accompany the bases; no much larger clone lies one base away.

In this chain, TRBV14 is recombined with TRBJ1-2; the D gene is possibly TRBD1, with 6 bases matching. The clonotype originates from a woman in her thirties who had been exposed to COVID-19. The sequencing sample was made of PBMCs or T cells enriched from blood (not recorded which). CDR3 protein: CASSPGTSYGYTF. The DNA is TGTGCCAGCAGCCCCGGGACAAGCTATGGCTACACCTTC.